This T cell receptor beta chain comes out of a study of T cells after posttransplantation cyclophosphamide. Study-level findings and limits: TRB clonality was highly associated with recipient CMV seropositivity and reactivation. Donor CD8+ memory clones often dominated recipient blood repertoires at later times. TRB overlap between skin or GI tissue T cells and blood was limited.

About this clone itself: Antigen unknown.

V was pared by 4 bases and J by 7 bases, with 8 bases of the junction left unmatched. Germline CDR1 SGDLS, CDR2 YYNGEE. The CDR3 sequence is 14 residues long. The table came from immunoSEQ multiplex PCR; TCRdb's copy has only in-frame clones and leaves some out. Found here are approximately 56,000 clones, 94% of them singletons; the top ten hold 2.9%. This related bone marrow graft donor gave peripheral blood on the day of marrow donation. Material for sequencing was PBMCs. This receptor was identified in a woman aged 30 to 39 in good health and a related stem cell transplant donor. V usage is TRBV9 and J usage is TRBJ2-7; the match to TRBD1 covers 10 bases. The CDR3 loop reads CASSPRQGAREQYF. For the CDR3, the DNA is TGTGCCAGCAGCCCCCGACAGGGGGCACGAGAGCAGTACTTC.